This TCR beta chain was sequenced for a study of T cell changes during pregnancy in multiple sclerosis. Method: immunoSEQ multiplex PCR; TCRdb's copy keeps in-frame clones and lacks some. The sample lists around 40,000 clones, roughly nine tenths occurring once. The sequence was collected from a female donor with multiple sclerosis, enrolled in a pregnancy study. The sequences come from CD4+ T cells from peripheral blood mononuclear cells, collected in the third trimester of pregnancy.

Here the CDR3 DNA reads TGTGCCAGCAGTTTAGAAGGGGGCTGGAGGCCCCAGCATTTT. Its translation: CASSLEGGWRPQHF. The chain carries TRBV27 and TRBJ1-5; 7 bases fit TRBD1. There are 14 residues in the CDR3. Germline CDR1 and CDR2: MNHEY and SMNVEV (reference sequence). The junction had 7 bases not matched to a gene; V was cut back by 2 bases and J by 9 bases.